This T cell receptor (beta chain) was found in a study of T cell responses to AZD1222 COVID-19 vaccine. Trimming removed 1 base from V and 6 bases from J, with 10 bases in between. CDR3 length equals 14 residues. The germline V gene encodes CDR1 LGHNA and CDR2 YSLEER. Study-level findings and limits: The reported proportion of spike-specific TCRs targeting unmutated variant regions was nearly half. Among the donors, most were white British and more were female, and clonal diversity was possibly underestimated. Just a handful of people given AZD1222 tested seropositive at baseline. Across the whole spike, CD4 TCRs peaked at regions 160-218 and 743-854.

Assay used: immunoSEQ multiplex PCR; TCRdb lists only in-frame clones, some missing. Of 150,000 to 180,000 clones listed, about 88% were seen once; the top ten hold around 2.9%. Worth noting for this clone: Its antigen is unknown.

The J gene is TRBJ1-5, the V gene TRBV4-3; TRBD1 might be the D (6 bases). The sequence derives from an adult in good health. The specimen was peripheral blood, collected on day 0 of AZD1222 vaccination. The CDR3 DNA reads as TGCGCCAGCAGCCAAGTACAGGGAGGTCAGCCCCAGCATTTT. Translation: CASSQVQGGQPQHF.